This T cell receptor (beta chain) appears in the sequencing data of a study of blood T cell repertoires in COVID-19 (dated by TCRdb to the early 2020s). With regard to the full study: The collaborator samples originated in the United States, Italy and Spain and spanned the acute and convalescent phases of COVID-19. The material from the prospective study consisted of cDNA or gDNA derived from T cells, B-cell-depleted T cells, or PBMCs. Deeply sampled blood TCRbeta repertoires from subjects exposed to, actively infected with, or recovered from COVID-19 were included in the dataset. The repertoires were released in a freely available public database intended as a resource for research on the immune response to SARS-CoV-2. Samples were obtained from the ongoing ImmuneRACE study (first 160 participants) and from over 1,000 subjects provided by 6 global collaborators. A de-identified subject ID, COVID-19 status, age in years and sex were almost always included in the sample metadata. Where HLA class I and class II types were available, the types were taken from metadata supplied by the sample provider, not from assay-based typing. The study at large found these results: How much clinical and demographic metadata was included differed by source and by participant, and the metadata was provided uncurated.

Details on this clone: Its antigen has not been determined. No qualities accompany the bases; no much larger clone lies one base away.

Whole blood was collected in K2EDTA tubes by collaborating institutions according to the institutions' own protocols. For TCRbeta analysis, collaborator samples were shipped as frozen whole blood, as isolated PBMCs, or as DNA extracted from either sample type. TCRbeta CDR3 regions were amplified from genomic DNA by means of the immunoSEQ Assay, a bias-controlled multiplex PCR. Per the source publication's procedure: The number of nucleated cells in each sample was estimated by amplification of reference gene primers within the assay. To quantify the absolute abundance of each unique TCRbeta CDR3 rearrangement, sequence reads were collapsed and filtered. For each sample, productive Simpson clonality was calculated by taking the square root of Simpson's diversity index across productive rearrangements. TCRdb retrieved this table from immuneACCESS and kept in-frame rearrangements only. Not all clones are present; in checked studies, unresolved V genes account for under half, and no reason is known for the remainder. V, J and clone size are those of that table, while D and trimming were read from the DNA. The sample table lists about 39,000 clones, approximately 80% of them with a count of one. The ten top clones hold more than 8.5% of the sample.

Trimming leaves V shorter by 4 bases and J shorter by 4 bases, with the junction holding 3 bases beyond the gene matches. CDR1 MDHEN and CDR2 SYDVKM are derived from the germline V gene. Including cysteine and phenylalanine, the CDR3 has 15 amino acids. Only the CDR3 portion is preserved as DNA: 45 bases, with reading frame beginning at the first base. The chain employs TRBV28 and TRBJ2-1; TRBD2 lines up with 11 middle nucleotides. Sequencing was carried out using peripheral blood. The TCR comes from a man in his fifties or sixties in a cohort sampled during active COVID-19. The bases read TGTGCCAGCAGTTCCGGGACTAGCGGTTACAATGAGCAGTTCTTC. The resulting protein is CASSSGTSGYNEQFF. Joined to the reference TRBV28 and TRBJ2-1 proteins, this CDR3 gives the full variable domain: DVKVTQSSRYLVKRTGEKVFLECVQDMDHENMFWYRQDPGLGLRLIYFSYDVKMKEKGDIPEGYSVSREKKERFSLILESASTNQTSMYLCASSSGTSGYNEQFFGPGTRLTVL.